The 19 T cell receptor beta chains reported below all come from one sample, sequenced in a study of control samples from healthy donors and cancer patients. TCRdb's table, derived via immunoSEQ multiplex PCR, lists solely in-frame clones and lacks some. The sample lists under 50,000 clones; roughly 86% were seen once. Specimen: PBMCs. The receptors derive from a woman in her sixties or seventies with lung cancer.

The chain combines TRBV28 with TRBJ2-1; 8 bases match TRBD2. Looked up from germline, CDR1 is MDHEN and CDR2 is SYDVKM. This CDR3 spans 14 amino acids. Germline trimming cut 3 bases from V and 8 bases from J; bases unmatched to any gene: 6. CDR3 nucleotides: TGTGCCAGCAGTTTCGTTAGCGGGACGGATGAGCAGTTCTTC. It translates to CASSFVSGTDEQFF. The full variable domain, completed using reference TRBV28 and TRBJ2-1, is DVKVTQSSRYLVKRTGEKVFLECVQDMDHENMFWYRQDPGLGLRLIYFSYDVKMKEKGDIPEGYSVSREKKERFSLILESASTNQTSMYLCASSFVSGTDEQFFGPGTRLTVL.

The chain joins TRBV19 to TRBJ1-2; perhaps TRBD1 as D (5 bases). Germline V gene lookup returns CDR1 LNHDA and CDR2 SQIVND (reference sequence). Trimming took 8 bases from V and 8 from J, leaving 12 bases between them. The CDR3 has 11 amino acids. The CDR3 reads CASGTPGGYTF. In nucleotides, the CDR3 is TGTGCCAGTGGGACTCCCGGGGGCTACACCTTC.

This sequence joins TRBV28 and TRBJ2-1; maybe TRBD2 (6 bases). Between the trimmed V and J ends, which lost 8 bases and 0 bases, there was a span of 8 bases. The CDR3 runs to 13 residues. Germline lookup yields CDR1 MDHEN and CDR2 SYDVKM. CDR3 loop: CASGGSSYNEQFF. The CDR3 nucleotides are TGTGCCAGCGGGGGGAGCTCCTACAATGAGCAGTTCTTC. The variable domain in full, completed from reference TRBV28 and TRBJ2-1, reads DVKVTQSSRYLVKRTGEKVFLECVQDMDHENMFWYRQDPGLGLRLIYFSYDVKMKEKGDIPEGYSVSREKKERFSLILESASTNQTSMYLCASGGSSYNEQFFGPGTRLTVL.

The V call is TRBV5-1, the J call TRBJ2-2, with D tentatively TRBD1 or TRBD2 (5 bases each). The CDR3 has 15 amino acids. Germline loops: CDR1 SGHRS, CDR2 YFSETQ. V was trimmed by 3 bases and J by 1 base, leaving 10 bases between them. The CDR3 coding sequence is TGCGCCAGCAGCTGGGGACGGGAGAACACCGGGGAGCTGTTTTTT. This sequence encodes CASSWGRENTGELFF.

The J gene is TRBJ2-7, the V gene TRBV10-3, with 13 bases identical to TRBD2. The CDR3 length is 17 residues. From germline, CDR1 is ENHRY and CDR2 SYGVKD. V lost 3 bases, J lost 3 bases, and 8 bases stayed unmatched. CDR3 in amino acids: CAISDSMTSGRFYEQYF. CDR3 in DNA: TGTGCCATCAGTGACTCCATGACTAGCGGGAGGTTCTACGAGCAGTACTTC.

The rearrangement links TRBV7-2 to TRBJ2-5; the match to TRBD2 covers 9 bases. The CDR3 is 15 residues long. Germline V gene lookup returns CDR1 SGHTA and CDR2 FQGNSA. The trim removed 5 bases at V and 5 bases at J, leaving 9 bases unmatched. The CDR3 DNA reads as TGTGCCAGCAGCCTCGGGACTAGCAAAACGGAGACCCAGTACTTC. Amino acid sequence: CASSLGTSKTETQYF.

This chain connects TRBV30 to TRBJ1-2; D possibly corresponds to TRBD1 (6 bases). Per germline, CDR1 GTSNPN and CDR2 SVGIG (reference sequence). CDR3 length equals 13 residues. The V and J ends lost 2 bases and 8 bases respectively, with 15 bases between them. In DNA form, the CDR3 reads TGTGCCTGGAGTCTGTCGGACAGAGGAGGCTACACCTTC. Protein product: CAWSLSDRGGYTF.

This chain uses TRBV6-5 with TRBJ2-6, with D uncertain. The germline gives CDR1 MNHEY, CDR2 SVGAGI. V lost 8 bases, J lost 0 bases, and 5 bases lay in between. This CDR3 region has 13 residues. CDR3 sequence reads: CASAGSGANVLTF. As DNA, the CDR3 is TGTGCCAGCGCCGGCTCTGGGGCCAACGTCCTGACTTTC.

This clone has just a few counts. CDR3 sequence reads: CASSQTATNEKLFF. The CDR3 nucleotides read TGTGCCAGCAGCCAGACAGCAACTAATGAAAAACTGTTTTTT. J is TRBJ1-4 and V is TRBV9, with D possibly matching TRBD1 (5 bases). Per germline, CDR1 SGDLS and CDR2 YYNGEE. This CDR3 is built from 14 residues. The V end was cut by 4 bases, the J end by 0 bases, with 7 bases between.

The rearrangement links TRBV4-2 to TRBJ1-5; TRBD1 matches at 9 bases. The CDR3 consists of 14 residues. The germline V gene encodes CDR1 LGHNA and CDR2 YNFKEQ. With 4 bases clipped from V and 9 bases from J, the junction kept 7 bases outside the gene matches. CDR3 DNA: TGTGCCAGCAGCCCTATGGGACAGGGTAGGCCCCAGCATTTT. Its protein product is CASSPMGQGRPQHF.

This chain connects TRBV6-1 to TRBJ2-7; D call uncertain. Germline V gene lookup returns CDR1 MNHNS and CDR2 SASEGT. V lost 2 bases, J lost 2 bases, and 13 bases lay in between. The CDR3 is 15 amino acids. CDR3 sequence (DNA): TGTGCCAGCAGTGAACTGCTGACACCGCCCTACGAGCAGTACTTC. Translation: CASSELLTPPYEQYF.

The chain is built from TRBV9 and TRBJ1-3; D is uncertain. Germline values: CDR1 SGDLS, CDR2 YYNGEE. The CDR3 runs 18 residues. Trimming pared 0 bases from V and 0 bases from J, leaving 16 bases between. The CDR3 reads CASSVDGGSFFSGNTIYF. DNA of the CDR3: TGTGCCAGCAGCGTAGATGGAGGCAGCTTTTTCTCTGGAAACACCATATATTTT.

The J gene is TRBJ2-6, the V gene TRBV24-1; 7 nucleotides agree with TRBD1. With 3 bases clipped from V and 3 bases from J, the junction kept 10 bases outside the gene matches. CDR3 length: 18 amino acids. The germline CDR1 and CDR2 sequences are KGHDR and SFDVKD. CDR3 nucleotides: TGTGCCACCAGTGATATTAGGAGAGGGGGCGGTGGGGCCAACGTCCTGACTTTC. Translating it yields CATSDIRRGGGGANVLTF.

The chain recombines TRBV11-2 with TRBJ1-1; unclear D gene. Germline V gene data show CDR1 as SGHAT and CDR2 as FQNNGV. The CDR3 length is 13 residues. V was pared by 3 bases and J by 0 bases, with 5 bases between. Written as DNA, the CDR3 is TGTGCCAGCAGCTTTCTCCTGAACACTGAAGCTTTCTTT. Translated: CASSFLLNTEAFF.

This chain uses TRBV6-5 with TRBJ1-1, with 8 bases that match TRBD1. The CDR3 runs 14 residues. Per the germline V gene, CDR1 is MNHEY and CDR2 is SVGAGI. The trim removed 6 bases at V and 3 bases at J, leaving 6 bases unmatched. CDR3 sequence (DNA): TGTGCCAGCAGGACAGGGGTTTCGGACACTGAAGCTTTCTTT. It codes for CASRTGVSDTEAFF.

This clone was counted a single time. The genes are TRBV11-3 and TRBJ2-7; 7 nucleotides agree with TRBD1. The V and J ends lost 1 base and 1 base, in that order; junction bases with no gene match: 4. This CDR3 contains 15 residues. Germline CDR1 and CDR2: SGHNT and YENEEA. The CDR3 DNA follows: TGTGCCAGCAGCTTAGGGACAGGCTATTCCTACGAGCAGTACTTC. This sequence encodes CASSLGTGYSYEQYF.

The chain employs TRBV6-2 or TRBV6-3 and TRBJ2-7, with TRBD1 matching over 8 bases. Germline trimming cut 6 bases from V and 4 bases from J; bases unmatched to any gene: 14. Germline V gene sequence: CDR1 MNHEY, CDR2 SVGEGT. The CDR3 runs to 16 residues. For the CDR3, the DNA is TGTGCCAGCAGCCGTAATACGAGACAGGGGCGGTACGAGCAGTACTTC. Encoded protein: CASSRNTRQGRYEQYF.

J is TRBJ2-1 and V is TRBV21-1; the table's D call, TRBD2, was not checked against the DNA. TRBV21-1 is a documented pseudogene. CDR3 length: 14 amino acids. Written as DNA, the CDR3 is TGTGCCAGCTGGGGGGACCCCTCCTACAATGAGCAGTTCTTC. Protein sequence: CASWGDPSYNEQFF.

J is TRBJ1-5 and V is TRBV19; 9 bases agree with TRBD1. There are 15 residues in the CDR3. Per germline, CDR1 LNHDA and CDR2 SQIVND (reference sequence). With V trimmed by 4 bases and J by 5 bases, 6 bases remained unmatched. CDR3 DNA: TGTGCCAGTAGTACTACGGGACAGGGTTATCAGCCCCAGCATTTT. Its protein product is CASSTTGQGYQPQHF.